This T cell receptor (beta chain) emerged from a study of cytomegalovirus exposure and HLA in healthy donors (dated by TCRdb to about 2017). With respect to the entire study: According to an earlier analysis of 550 to 750 of the donors, about 179 million T cells yielded 117 million unique TCR beta sequences and more than 250 Gb of sequence data. An early release covering roughly 640 HLA-typed donors comprised roughly 300 gigabases of sequencing data and 85 million or so unique TCR sequences. About 5 DR-DQ haplotypes were handled as single units for association and clustering, since linkage in the cohort was strong. Typing coverage varied by locus: about 629-630 donors for A, B, C, DRB1 and DQB1; 500 to 550 for DQA1; approximately 570 for DPA1; roughly 450 for DPB1. Donor age, sex, ethnicity and CMV serostatus were compiled together with the repertoire data. The later analysis used no new phenotypic data to find candidate immune exposures, relying instead on TCR beta sequences and their occurrence across donors. To predict cytomegalovirus infection status, the study combined high-throughput TCR immunosequencing, statistical association of individual TCRs with disease status, and machine learning. Genome-wide SNP genotypes for about 60% of the roughly 700 donors were used in a later genetic analysis, which treated that subset as a discovery cohort. On average, roughly 200,000 unique TCR beta nucleotide sequences were sequenced per donor among 350 to 400 genotyped donors of the cohort, with approximately 18% of those sequences being non-productive. Every repertoire in the discovery cohort had been generated on one and the same sequencing platform. Of the roughly 430 genotyped donors, about 80% fell in the genetic ancestry cluster associated with self-reported Caucasian donors. The study aimed to test whether cataloging public T cell receptors could reveal signatures of past pathogen exposure. A separate validation cohort of over 95 different subjects was used in addition to the 666-subject first cohort. HLA typing covered class I and class II loci at four-digit resolution. The T cell repertoires of under 750 subjects were profiled by immunosequencing and related to cytomegalovirus serostatus. To decide whether each TCR beta V gene segment behaved as functional or pseudogenic, an earlier analysis of some 600 of the donors relied on high-throughput TCR beta sequencing. In a later analysis, previously published TCR beta repertoires from 666 donors were re-analyzed and high-resolution HLA genotyping was added so that TCR occurrence patterns could be studied. What the research found in general, with its limitations: In a later analysis, most CMV-associated TCR beta chains were found to appear HLA-restricted, with HLA associations seemingly driven largely by CMV exposure. In a later analysis, TCR association rates were found to vary across HLA loci, with the most associated TCRs seen for DRB1 alleles and the fewest for HLA-C alleles. In a later analysis, HLA-associated TCR beta chains were found to be more clonally expanded and to have lower generation probabilities than equally common non-associated chains. Linkage disequilibrium might explain the correlated functional status among segregating V segments, but an unknown experimental factor could not be ruled out. In this cohort, only TCR beta chains were sequenced, and detectable features were limited by the absence of alpha or paired-chain data. Because the 87-base-pair reads could not distinguish some IMGT-functional V segments, including TRBV6-2 and TRBV6-3, those segments were excluded. A further reported finding was that TCR beta sequences accurately predicted the HLA-A and HLA-B alleles for most subjects in the first cohort. The only immune exposure information available for the cohort was CMV serostatus. In a later genetic analysis, a missense DCLRE1C variant was associated with V-gene and J-gene trimming of TCR beta chains, and the association was replicated in an independent cohort. Most TCR sequences were seen in very few donors, while some public TCRs were found in many individuals. The authors suggested that the approach could potentially be extended to other disease states and immunological phenotypes. Cytomegalovirus status was reported to be diagnosed by the classifier with high specificity and sensitivity in both the original and validation cohorts. A later analysis associated 15,000 or so TCR beta sequences with specific HLA alleles at a false discovery rate of 0.05. A later analysis reported that several top co-occurrence clusters appeared linked to parvovirus B19, influenza, CMV and Epstein-Barr virus. Seventeen rarely observed V segments, including chromosome 9 orphons, were excluded from the earlier analysis of approximately 500 of the donors because counts were too low. Sequencing depth was assumed to be roughly uniform across donors in the presence/absence analyses, though that assumption may not hold. An earlier analysis of around 600 of the donors showed that most TCR beta V segments appeared in productive rearrangements either about 87% or about 30% of the time, which broadly matched IMGT annotations. A cluster of highly shared sequence variants was judged likely to represent a technical artifact of the sequencing pipeline. The study listed 170 or so TCR beta chains as associated with cytomegalovirus. In vitro tests confirmed that a few of the cytomegalovirus-associated TCR beta chains recognize cytomegalovirus antigens. When HLA alleles, especially DR and DQ, strongly co-occurred, attributing TCR associations to individual alleles was difficult. In a later genetic analysis, fewer N-insertions in productive TCRs were reported among donors in an Asian-associated ancestry cluster than the roughly 700-donor mean. Because HLA typing was unavailable for some donors at each locus, only the typed subset was used in association tests.

This clone was detected a few times. Its antigen has not been determined. No base quality values were provided; no much bigger clone lies one nucleotide off. Libraries were prepared through the immunoSEQ multiplex PCR assay. A mixture of 60 forward primers for TCR Vbeta segments and 13 reverse primers for TCR Jbeta segments was used in the multiplex PCR. The CDR3 region of rearranged TCR beta genes was amplified from genomic DNA by a multiplex PCR assay. The Illumina HiSeq System was used to sequence the amplified TCR beta libraries as 87-base-pair reads. The published analysis was carried out like this. Across the 600 to 700 repertoires, a later analysis counted 80 million or so unique TCR beta chains, around 11 million of which were shared by at least two donors. A nearest-neighbor algorithm error-corrected the raw reads and collapsed the reads into unique sequences, merging closely related sequences to remove PCR and sequencing errors. V, D and J gene segments were assigned by aligning CDR3 sequences to IMGT reference sequences. For a sequence to be retained, at least a six-nucleotide match to both a V gene segment and a J gene segment was required. A rearrangement counted as productive if the CDR3 had no stop codons and remained in frame with V and J, and every other rearrangement counted as non-productive. CDR3 was defined by IMGT convention, running from the second conserved V-encoded cysteine to the conserved J-encoded phenylalanine. Sequences without an unambiguous match to a single V gene segment were excluded from the earlier analysis of 450 to 750 of the donors. An earlier analysis of approximately 590 of the donors classified V segments as functional when productive rearrangements were above 56.7% and as segregating when the standard deviation between donors was above 5%. A statistical classification framework was built to diagnose cytomegalovirus status from the catalog of TCR beta chain sequences. A later analysis assigned V and J genes by comparing TCR nucleotide sequences with IMGT/GENE-DB human TR gene sequences. In a later analysis, CDR3 sequences and most-parsimonious VDJ recombination scenarios were assigned using the TCRdist pipeline. In a later analysis, each TCR beta chain was defined by its CDR3 amino acid sequence together with its V-gene family, and reads lacking a unique V-gene family were excluded. In a later analysis, approximately 590 highly shared, low-generation-probability nucleotide sequences were removed to address suspected cross-contamination and a sequencing artifact. For each public chain, a later analysis derived a clonal expansion index from normalized ranks of inferred template counts within each repertoire. Generation probabilities in a later analysis came from a VDJ recombination model fitted to out-of-frame rearrangements, and those results were checked against IGoR. A later analysis scored TCR-TCR, TCR-HLA and TCR-CMV co-occurrence with hypergeometric tests, applying a repertoire-size bias correction to TCR pairs. In a later analysis, false discovery rates were estimated by permuting HLA or CMV assignments 20 times. In a later analysis, co-occurring TCRs were grouped using DBSCAN, with TCRdist sequence similarity added in when clustering inside HLA-allele-positive subsets. Repertoires with fewer than 30,000 or more than 120,000 public chains, plus five repertoires with anomalous nucleotide sharing, were excluded from co-occurrence clustering. Imported from immuneACCESS, the table was reduced by TCRdb to in-frame sequences with V and J called. These copies leave out some clones; in studies compared against another copy, an unresolved V gene accounts for under half, and the cause of the remainder is not known. V, J and clone size are taken as reported in that table, and D and trimming were inferred from the DNA itself. This sample comprises tens of thousands of clones, just over 70% of them detected only once. Roughly 5.2% of the sample rests with the top ten.

V is pruned by 2 bases and J by 9 bases, leaving 5 bases of the junction without a gene match. The CDR3 goes from the cysteine to the phenylalanine over 16 residues. Only the CDR3 DNA is retained, 48 bases long and in frame from the first base. CDR1 and CDR2, looked up from the germline V gene, are SGHVS and FQNEAQ. In total, 666 healthy bone marrow donors made up the cohort. All cohort members were sampled while nominally healthy, although unrecorded immune exposures were likely present. The donor tested CMV seropositive, placing the donor among the approximately 290 seropositive members of the cohort. A peripheral blood sample was collected from each donor, and TCR beta sequencing was performed on peripheral blood mononuclear cells. Genomic DNA was extracted from the blood cell samples with the Qiagen DNeasy Blood Extraction Kit.

In this chain, TRBV7-8 is recombined with TRBJ2-1; 15 nucleotides in the junction match TRBD2. The receptor was derived from a man between 60 and 70 years old in good health and CMV-seropositive. Sequencing input: PBMCs. In nucleotide form, the sequence is TGTGCCAGCAGCTTAAGGACTAGCGGGAGGGAGGGTGAGCAGTTCTTC. It translates as CASSLRTSGREGEQFF.